This is a list of T cell receptor beta chains from one sample in a study of OX40 agonist ivuxolimab in advanced cancers. Clones were read by immunoSEQ multiplex PCR, and TCRdb kept only the in-frame ones, dropping some. The data show tens of thousands of clones, with around 93% seen just once and 0.8% to 1.2% held by the top ten. The specimen was CD4+ or CD8+ T cells sorted from blood, collected in a trial of the OX40 agonist ivuxolimab. The receptor source for this set is an adult with an advanced solid tumor such as melanoma, head and neck, liver or kidney cancer. Both conserved end residues are trimmed from each CDR3. Size tells how often a clone was seen (once, few, many) or the class of an expanded clone, and some rows leave it out.

v_call: TRBV6-1; clone_size: .; cdr3_aa: ATHRVYYQPQH
v_call: TRBV7-2; clone_size: .; cdr3_aa: ASSFSGRDPDTQY
v_call: TRBV19; clone_size: .; cdr3_aa: ASRKDRLNIQY
v_call: TRBV9; clone_size: .; cdr3_aa: ASSVVGGHTHMDTQY
v_call: TRBV6-1; clone_size: .; cdr3_aa: ASSGGRAVTGELF
v_call: TRBV5-4; clone_size: .; cdr3_aa: ASSLDTYTEAF
v_call: TRBV5-1; clone_size: once; cdr3_aa: ASSLVPGTNYGYT
v_call: TRBV9; clone_size: .; cdr3_aa: ASRGTVGEQY
v_call: TRBV7-9; clone_size: once; cdr3_aa: ASSLASGGPTDTQY
v_call: TRBV19; clone_size: .; cdr3_aa: ASSIAGTGNLYEQY
v_call: TRBV30; clone_size: .; cdr3_aa: AWGHYEQY
v_call: TRBV11-1; clone_size: .; cdr3_aa: ASSSRALNNEQF
v_call: TRBV7-9; clone_size: .; cdr3_aa: ASSLQTPTRGEQY
v_call: TRBV10-3; clone_size: .; cdr3_aa: AITPGQGFYEQY
v_call: TRBV5-1; clone_size: .; cdr3_aa: ASNRESGRREQF
v_call: TRBV11-3; clone_size: .; cdr3_aa: ASSSGGGREQY
v_call: TRBV4-1; clone_size: .; cdr3_aa: ASSQGYDSSYNEQF
v_call: TRBV6-5; clone_size: .; cdr3_aa: ASSRTGQNYGYT
v_call: TRBV5-1; clone_size: .; cdr3_aa: ASSESGLANTGELF
v_call: TRBV7-9; clone_size: .; cdr3_aa: ASSGPLGRHETQY
v_call: TRBV5-4; clone_size: .; cdr3_aa: ASSLDRDYGYT
v_call: TRBV27; clone_size: .; cdr3_aa: ASSLRGGSRDQPQH
v_call: TRBV27; clone_size: .; cdr3_aa: ASSMDSNSNQPQH
v_call: TRBV27; clone_size: .; cdr3_aa: ASSLRTGGTEAF
v_call: TRBV18; clone_size: .; cdr3_aa: ASSPSQETQY
v_call: TRBV19; clone_size: once; cdr3_aa: ASTITPRQYNQPQH
v_call: TRBV11-1; clone_size: .; cdr3_aa: ASSQTGGNTEAF
v_call: TRBV27; clone_size: few; cdr3_aa: ASSVSVTNEKLF
v_call: TRBV10-3; clone_size: once; cdr3_aa: AISAGGGDETQY
v_call: TRBV7-9; clone_size: few; cdr3_aa: ASSPPVGGRPSGNTIY
v_call: TRBV28; clone_size: .; cdr3_aa: ASSLGGAEIKPQH
v_call: TRBV30; clone_size: once; cdr3_aa: AHRGGAHTGELF
v_call: TRBV10-3; clone_size: once; cdr3_aa: AIRDSGSTNEKLF
v_call: TRBV7-2; clone_size: .; cdr3_aa: ASSLVIDTYGYT
v_call: TRBV27; clone_size: .; cdr3_aa: ASSLYGNRDEGNQPQH
v_call: TRBV5-1; clone_size: .; cdr3_aa: ASSLSGQKYGYT
v_call: TRBV6-5; clone_size: .; cdr3_aa: ASSYPAGGTEAF
v_call: TRBV15; clone_size: .; cdr3_aa: ATSTLASQNEKLF
v_call: TRBV11-2; clone_size: .; cdr3_aa: ASRVGGETQY
v_call: TRBV19; clone_size: .; cdr3_aa: ASGPLAGVADTQY
v_call: TRBV4-2; clone_size: .; cdr3_aa: ASSQPGTSGGNEQF
v_call: TRBV6-5; clone_size: .; cdr3_aa: ASSYSGSRVYGYT
v_call: TRBV15; clone_size: .; cdr3_aa: ATSRDRGTGNHEQY
v_call: TRBV19; clone_size: .; cdr3_aa: ASSIAGPYEQY
v_call: TRBV2; clone_size: .; cdr3_aa: ASRGQLRESPLH
v_call: TRBV6-5; clone_size: .; cdr3_aa: ASSYSGGGKADTQY
v_call: TRBV12-1; clone_size: many; cdr3_aa: ASSLWDTEAF
v_call: TRBV19; clone_size: .; cdr3_aa: ASSRGRRGETQY
v_call: TRBV6-6; clone_size: .; cdr3_aa: ASNPHRAGTEAF
v_call: TRBV11-2; clone_size: .; cdr3_aa: ASSLGLGETQY
v_call: TRBV11-2; clone_size: .; cdr3_aa: ASTAGYEDTQY
v_call: TRBV2; clone_size: .; cdr3_aa: ASSEARLLGELF
v_call: TRBV11-2; clone_size: .; cdr3_aa: ASSAPGQGAGETQY
v_call: TRBV13; clone_size: .; cdr3_aa: ASSKLGGSTDTQY